This T cell receptor (beta chain) appears in the sequencing data of a study of T cells in localized non-small cell lung cancer. Study-wide results and caveats: A raised T cell density in blood coincided with lengthier overall survival. The tumor had only one region sequenced, so heterogeneity remains possible. Adjacent lung was found to contain a median roughly 50 of the top 100 tumor clones. Adjacent uninvolved lung tissue had the highest T cell clonality, exceeding tumor.

Profiled with immunoSEQ multiplex PCR; TCRdb holds only in-frame clones, not every one. This table has 45,000 to 70,000 clones, approximately 90% appearing once. Points on this clone: The antigen is undetermined.

J gave up 5 bases and V 5 bases, and 9 bases lay outside the gene matches. Germline V gene sequence: CDR1 SGHTA, CDR2 FQGNSA. This CDR3 region has 15 residues. This TCR was sampled from a woman aged 40-69 years with stage I lung adenocarcinoma. The chain carries TRBV7-2 and TRBJ1-1, with 9 bases fitting TRBD1. Here the sequenced sample was peripheral blood, taken before any cancer treatment. DNA of the CDR3: TGTGCCAGCAGCCCTGCCGGGACAGGGTTTACTGAAGCTTTCTTT. Translation gives CASSPAGTGFTEAFF. The full variable domain, with the rest looked up from reference TRBV7-2 and TRBJ1-1, is GAGVSQSPSNKVTEKGKDVELRCDPISGHTALYWYRQSLGQGLEFLIYFQGNSAPDKSGLPSDRFSAERTGGSVSTLTIQRTQQEDSAVYLCASSPAGTGFTEAFFGQGTRLTVV.